This is a list of T cell receptor beta chains from one sample in a study of blood T cell repertoires in COVID-19. This table comes from immunoSEQ multiplex PCR, and its TCRdb copy is limited to in-frame clones, with some not included. The sample consists of 250,000 to 300,000 clones, approximately 86% of them appearing once. Sequencing was done on a sample of peripheral blood. These receptors were taken from a man between 18 and 29 years old with active or convalescent COVID-19. CDR3s include the opening cysteine and the closing phenylalanine or tryptophan. D genes are given only for firm matches. A clone size is listed for some rows: how often the clone was seen (once, few, many), or a class if it is expanded.

D	V	size	J	CDR3	DNA
-	TRBV10-3	-	TRBJ1-1	CAIRELVGTEAFF	TGTGCCATCAGGGAGTTAGTTGGCACTGAAGCTTTCTTT
-	TRBV7-2	few	TRBJ1-5	CASSPGGSNQPQHF	TGTGCCAGCAGCCCGGGGGGAAGCAATCAGCCCCAGCATTTT
TRBD1	TRBV7-2	-	TRBJ1-6	CASSYQGQGDSPLHF	TGTGCCAGCAGCTATCAGGGACAGGGGGATTCACCCCTCCACTTT
TRBD2	TRBV5-6	once	TRBJ2-1	CASSRTLAGYSNEQFF	TGTGCCAGCAGCCGGACACTAGCGGGGTACTCGAATGAGCAGTTCTTC
-	TRBV27	once	TRBJ2-1	CASSSPGSYNEQFF	TGTGCCAGCAGTTCCCCGGGAAGTTACAATGAGCAGTTCTTC
-	TRBV5-1	-	TRBJ1-1	CASSLGPGAGAEAFF	TGCGCCAGCAGCTTGGGACCAGGGGCGGGGGCTGAAGCTTTCTTT
-	TRBV9	-	TRBJ1-5	CASSVDGAQPQHF	TGTGCCAGCAGCGTAGATGGGGCTCAGCCCCAGCATTTT
TRBD2	TRBV7-9	-	TRBJ2-1	CASSSLAGGPGEQFF	TGTGCCAGCAGCTCTCTAGCGGGAGGGCCCGGTGAGCAGTTCTTC
-	TRBV5-6	-	TRBJ1-2	CASSLGVTGSRLKGYTF	TGTGCCAGCAGCTTGGGAGTGACCGGGTCTCGCCTGAAAGGCTACACCTTC
TRBD2	TRBV3-1/TRBV3-2	-	TRBJ2-1	CASSQVGTSGGANEQFF	TGTGCCAGCAGCCAAGTAGGGACTAGCGGGGGGGCCAATGAGCAGTTCTTC
-	TRBV6-4	-	TRBJ2-2	CASSDRGYANTGELFF	TGTGCCAGCAGTGACAGGGGGTACGCGAACACCGGGGAGCTGTTTTTT
-	TRBV6-1	-	TRBJ1-4	CASSVGAGGIGLRKLFF	TGTGCCAGCAGTGTAGGGGCTGGGGGGATAGGCTTAAGAAAACTGTTTTTT
TRBD1	TRBV27	-	TRBJ2-7	CASSRTGGNFIYEQYF	TGTGCCAGCAGTCGCACAGGGGGCAACTTTATCTACGAGCAGTACTTC
-	TRBV7-2	few	TRBJ2-7	CASSQAGSYEQYF	TGTGCCAGCAGCCAGGCGGGGTCCTACGAGCAGTACTTC
-	TRBV5-4	-	TRBJ2-2	CASSLDRQGTGELFF	TGTGCCAGCAGCTTGGACAGGCAGGGAACCGGGGAGCTGTTTTTT
-	TRBV6-5	-	TRBJ2-2	CAGGFTNTGELFF	TGTGCGGGCGGGTTTACGAACACCGGGGAGCTGTTTTTT
-	TRBV28	-	TRBJ2-7	CASGGRLYEQYF	TGTGCCAGCGGGGGGAGACTCTACGAGCAGTACTTC
-	TRBV30	-	TRBJ1-5	CAWSGLRGNQPQHF	TGTGCCTGGAGTGGGCTGAGGGGCAATCAGCCCCAGCATTTT
-	TRBV3-1/TRBV3-2	once	TRBJ1-6	CASSQEGRGNSPLHF	TGTGCCAGCAGCCAAGAAGGAAGGGGTAATTCACCCCTCCACTTT
-	TRBV28	-	TRBJ1-4	CASSSFGRRWGREKLFF	TGTGCCAGCAGTTCGTTTGGGAGGCGGTGGGGTAGGGAAAAACTGTTTTTT
TRBD2	TRBV27	many	TRBJ2-7	CASSRRGSSYEQYF	TGTGCCAGCAGTCGGCGGGGGAGCTCCTACGAGCAGTACTTC
-	TRBV7-9	-	TRBJ1-1	CASSGLPGATFAEAFF	TGTGCCAGCAGCGGACTTCCCGGAGCCACATTTGCCGAAGCTTTCTTT
-	TRBV19	-	TRBJ2-2	CARKPPYTGELFF	TGTGCAAGAAAGCCACCTTACACCGGGGAGCTGTTTTTT
TRBD1	TRBV7-2	-	TRBJ2-5	CASSKDRASETQYF	TGTGCCAGCAGCAAGGACAGGGCTAGTGAGACCCAGTACTTC
-	TRBV29-1	-	TRBJ2-3	CSSPGPVGTDTQYF	TGCAGCTCTCCGGGTCCGGTGGGCACAGATACGCAGTATTTT
TRBD2	TRBV3-1/TRBV3-2	-	TRBJ2-7	CASRPSGGAREQYF	TGTGCCAGCAGACCTAGCGGGGGGGCGAGGGAGCAGTACTTC
-	TRBV6-5	-	TRBJ1-3	CASSYVGAGNTIYF	TGTGCCAGCAGTTACGTCGGGGCTGGAAACACCATATATTTT
-	TRBV6-5	once	TRBJ1-6	CASSGTVPLHF	TGTGCCAGCAGCGGGACTGTTCCCCTCCACTTT
-	TRBV4-1	-	TRBJ1-5	CASSPTTGYSNQPQHF	TGCGCCAGCAGCCCCACTACAGGGTATAGCAATCAGCCCCAGCATTTT
TRBD1	TRBV24-1	-	TRBJ1-2	CATRGQGIGYTF	TGTGCCACCAGGGGACAGGGGATCGGCTACACCTTC
-	TRBV30	-	TRBJ2-5	CAWSARETQYF	TGTGCCTGGAGTGCGAGGGAGACCCAGTACTTC
TRBD2	TRBV5-6	-	TRBJ2-7	CASSLERWDYSYEQYF	TGTGCCAGCAGCTTGGAAAGATGGGACTACTCCTACGAGCAGTACTTC
-	TRBV21-1	-	TRBJ1-5	CASSKARGITYNQPQHF	TGTGCCAGCAGCAAAGCGCGGGGGATAACTTACAATCAGCCCCAGCATTTT
-	TRBV25-1	-	TRBJ2-2	CASSAITGELFF	TGTGCCAGCAGTGCTATAACCGGGGAGCTGTTTTTT
-	TRBV28	-	TRBJ1-5	CASSGGPNQPQHF	TGTGCCAGCAGTGGGGGCCCTAATCAGCCCCAGCATTTT
-	TRBV6-5	-	TRBJ1-3	CASSKEGFSGNTIYF	TGTGCCAGCAGTAAGGAGGGGTTTTCTGGAAACACCATATATTTT
-	TRBV3-1/TRBV3-2	-	TRBJ1-6	CASSQGNLAGSYNSPLHF	TGTGCCAGCAGCCAAGGTAACCTCGCCGGGAGTTATAATTCACCCCTCCACTTT
-	TRBV6-2/TRBV6-3	-	TRBJ1-1	CASSKQAGTEAFF	TGTGCCAGCAGTAAGCAGGCGGGAACTGAAGCTTTCTTT
-	TRBV12-3/TRBV12-4	-	TRBJ1-1	CASSFQGTEAFF	TGTGCCAGCAGTTTCCAGGGTACTGAAGCTTTCTTT
TRBD1	TRBV11-1	once	TRBJ2-1	CASSTPTGVSYNEQFF	TGTGCCAGCAGCACCCCGACAGGGGTCTCCTACAATGAGCAGTTCTTC
TRBD2	TRBV7-2	-	TRBJ2-3	CASSSWTSGRTDTQYF	TGTGCCAGCAGCTCGTGGACTAGCGGGAGGACAGATACGCAGTATTTT
-	TRBV6-6	-	TRBJ1-2	CASSRTHDGNYGYTF	TGTGCCAGCAGTCGGACTCACGACGGAAACTATGGCTACACCTTC
-	TRBV27	-	TRBJ2-3	CASSLLGGREDTQYF	TGTGCCAGCAGTTTATTAGGGGGGCGGGAGGATACGCAGTATTTT
TRBD1	TRBV7-9	-	TRBJ1-3	CASSQTGTVRDTIYF	TGTGCCAGCAGCCAAACCGGGACAGTTCGGGACACCATATATTTT
TRBD2	TRBV9	-	TRBJ2-2	CASSRPTSGVGELFF	TGTGCCAGCAGCCGCCCGACTAGCGGGGTGGGGGAGCTGTTTTTT
-	TRBV18	-	TRBJ2-3	CASSTGTLTDTQYF	TGTGCCAGCTCAACCGGGACACTCACAGATACGCAGTATTTT
-	TRBV27	-	TRBJ1-1	CASSLSIKGSNTEAFF	TGTGCCAGCAGTTTATCGATCAAGGGGTCGAACACTGAAGCTTTCTTT
TRBD2	TRBV25-1	-	TRBJ2-3	CASSERRTSGTDTQYF	TGTGCCAGCAGTGAAAGGAGGACTAGCGGCACAGATACGCAGTATTTT
-	TRBV11-2	-	TRBJ1-1	CASSLEHTSTEAFF	TGTGCCAGCAGCTTAGAACACACTAGCACTGAAGCTTTCTTT
-	TRBV2	-	TRBJ2-3	CASSPLGLAADTQYF	TGTGCCAGCAGTCCCCTTGGGCTTGCAGCCGATACGCAGTATTTT
-	TRBV28	-	TRBJ1-5	CASSSKPTQPQHF	TGTGCCAGCAGTTCTAAACCCACCCAGCCCCAGCATTTT
-	TRBV10-3	-	TRBJ2-7	CAISDLGGYEQYF	TGTGCCATCAGTGATCTCGGGGGCTACGAGCAGTACTTC
-	TRBV28	-	TRBJ2-7	CASNPRAVYEQYF	TGTGCCAGCAACCCCAGGGCGGTCTACGAGCAGTACTTC
TRBD1	TRBV25-1	-	TRBJ2-2	CASSVRDRALGELFF	TGTGCCAGCAGTGTCCGGGACAGGGCTTTGGGGGAGCTGTTTTTT
-	TRBV27	-	TRBJ2-1	CASSFSRRYNEQFF	TGTGCCAGCAGTTTTAGCCGTCGGTACAATGAGCAGTTCTTC
TRBD1	TRBV5-8	-	TRBJ1-2	CASSRDRDYGYTF	TGTGCCAGCAGCCGGGACAGGGACTATGGCTACACCTTC
TRBD1	TRBV5-4	-	TRBJ2-3	CASSPRTGIPIADTQYF	TGTGCCAGCAGCCCCCGGACAGGAATTCCAATAGCAGATACGCAGTATTTT
TRBD1	TRBV5-5	-	TRBJ2-7	CASSFLGQGAEEQYF	TGTGCCAGCAGCTTCCTGGGACAGGGGGCTGAAGAGCAGTACTTC
-	TRBV5-1	once	TRBJ2-3	CASSSGDTSWDTQYF	TGCGCCAGCTCCTCTGGGGACACCTCCTGGGATACGCAGTATTTT
-	TRBV10-2	-	TRBJ1-6	CASRTDENSPLHF	TGCGCCAGCAGGACAGATGAAAATTCACCCCTCCACTTT